The 20 T cell receptor beta chains below were found in one sample sequenced in a study of T cell responses to AZD1222 COVID-19 vaccine. Sequenced by immunoSEQ multiplex PCR; TCRdb stores in-frame clones only, minus some. This repertoire shows some 160,000 clones, roughly 92% found once; its top ten account for more than 1.5%. Sequences were derived from peripheral blood, sampled on day 0 of AZD1222 vaccination. The receptors were gathered from an adult in good health.

The genes are TRBV2 and TRBJ2-1; 9 bases are a match to TRBD1. Germline assignment: CDR1 SNHLY and CDR2 FYNNEI. CDR3 size: 15 residues. V lost 6 bases to trimming and J lost 7 bases; unmatched junction nucleotides: 10. The CDR3 DNA is TGTGCCAGCAGGGGACAGGGTAGTTATGGGAATGAGCAGTTCTTC. It specifies CASRGQGSYGNEQFF.

The genes are TRBV7-8 and TRBJ1-6; D might be TRBD1 (5 bases). V lost 4 bases and J 0 bases, leaving 16 bases between the germline ends. The CDR3 sequence is 18 residues long. The germline V gene has CDR1 SGHVS and CDR2 FQNEAQ. In nucleotides, the CDR3 is TGTGCCAGCAGCTGGTCCGGGACGGAAGCCTCCTATAATTCACCCCTCCACTTT. This sequence encodes CASSWSGTEASYNSPLHF.

This clone was counted a single time. The same CDR3 is also encoded by other DNA sequences in this sample. The V gene is TRBV19, the J gene TRBJ1-5; a weak D match, TRBD1 (5 bases). The length of the CDR3 is 15 residues. V lost 0 bases to trimming and J lost 0 bases, with 6 bases between them. The germline V gene encodes CDR1 LNHDA and CDR2 SQIVND (reference sequence). CDR3 nucleotide sequence: TGTGCCAGTAGTATAGAGGGGCTTAGCAATCAGCCCCAGCATTTT. It translates to CASSIEGLSNQPQHF.

The gene calls are TRBV18 and TRBJ2-3, with D tentatively TRBD2 (6 bases). Germline loops: CDR1 KGHSH, CDR2 LQKENI. Trimming cost V 0 bases and J 5 bases, with 9 bases left between them. This CDR3 has 14 residues. The CDR3 is CASSPPQGGDTQYF. The CDR3, as DNA: TGTGCCAGCTCACCACCGCAGGGAGGAGATACGCAGTATTTT.

The V gene is TRBV21-1, the J gene TRBJ2-7. TRBV21-1 represents a pseudogene. The CDR3 consists of 14 residues. CDR3 nucleotides: TGTGCCAGCAGGGGCTTCCAGGACGCCTACGAGCAGTACTTC. It codes for CASRGFQDAYEQYF.

This sequence joins TRBV6-1 and TRBJ2-2; 8 bases are shared with TRBD2. In germline, CDR1 is MNHNS, CDR2 SASEGT. This CDR3 region has 15 residues. The trim removed 0 bases at V and 6 bases at J, leaving 3 bases unmatched. CDR3 protein: CASSEARGVSGELFF. CDR3 in DNA: TGTGCCAGCAGTGAAGCGCGGGGGGTCTCCGGGGAGCTGTTTTTT.

In this sample, this clone turned up a few times. V and J are TRBV3-1 (or the pseudogene TRBV3-2) and TRBJ2-3; no clear D. Germline CDR1 and CDR2: LGHDT and YNNKEL (reference sequence). CDR3 length: 15 amino acids. Trimming took 2 bases from V and 5 from J, leaving 14 bases between them. DNA of the CDR3: TGTGCCAGCAGCCAACAACATATTCTGGGAGATACGCAGTATTTT. It encodes CASSQQHILGDTQYF.

The chain employs TRBV5-5 and TRBJ1-4, with D hard to call. V gave up 8 bases and J gave up 0 bases, with 17 bases separating them. The CDR3 length is 16 residues. Per germline, CDR1 SGHKS and CDR2 YYEKEE (reference sequence). The CDR3 bases are TGTGCCAGTACGACTCGGCCGACCGCAACTAATGAAAAACTGTTTTTT. It codes for CASTTRPTATNEKLFF.

This sequence joins TRBV10-3 and TRBJ2-2, with D possibly matching TRBD1 (5 bases). CDR3 length equals 15 residues. From germline, CDR1 is ENHRY and CDR2 SYGVKD. V was shortened by 3 bases and J by 4 bases, with 12 bases between the two germline ends. CDR3 bases: TGTGCCATCAGTGACAGACAGTCGTCCACCGGGGAGCTGTTTTTT. Protein: CAISDRQSSTGELFF.

The V call is TRBV5-1, the J call TRBJ2-7, with TRBD2 identical over 15 bases. The CDR3 runs to 17 residues. Germline V gene lookup returns CDR1 SGHRS and CDR2 YFSETQ. The V gene end was trimmed by 2 bases and the J gene end by 4 bases; junction bases not matched to a gene: 7. The CDR3 protein is CASSLNPGLAGGYEQYF. The DNA for the CDR3 is TGCGCCAGCAGCTTAAACCCGGGACTAGCGGGAGGTTACGAGCAGTACTTC.

The chain is built from TRBV3-1 (or the pseudogene TRBV3-2) and TRBJ2-2; no definite D call. CDR1 is LGHDT and CDR2 is YNNKEL in the germline V gene (reference sequence). CDR3 size: 18 residues. Deletions cut 0 bases from V and 4 bases from J, with 18 bases between. CDR3 amino acids: CASSQEPFELRGTGELFF. CDR3 sequence (DNA): TGTGCCAGCAGCCAAGAGCCCTTCGAGCTCCGCGGCACCGGGGAGCTGTTTTTT.

The chain carries TRBV7-9 and TRBJ2-1, with 7 bases that match TRBD2. With V trimmed by 7 bases and J by 4 bases, 1 base remained unmatched. The germline CDR1 and CDR2 sequences are SEHNR and FQNEAQ (reference sequence). The CDR3 contains 12 residues. The chain's CDR3 is CASTGGYNEQFF. In nucleotides, the CDR3 is TGTGCCAGCACGGGGGGATACAATGAGCAGTTCTTC.

This chain joins TRBV18 and TRBJ2-7, with 8 bases aligning to TRBD2. The V gene's germline CDR1 is KGHSH and CDR2 LQKENI. The CDR3 contains 15 residues. After removal of 5 bases from V and 2 bases from J, the junction contained 8 bases not matched to a gene. CDR3 sequence (DNA): TGTGCCAGCTCATTTACTAGCGGTACCGCCTACGAGCAGTACTTC. It translates to CASSFTSGTAYEQYF.

This chain joins TRBV19 and TRBJ2-2, with D perhaps given as TRBD1 or TRBD2 (6 bases each). The germline CDR1 and CDR2 sequences are LNHDA and SQIVND (reference sequence). The V end was cut by 2 bases, the J end by 2 bases, with 15 bases between. This CDR3 is 17 amino acids long. The CDR3 bases are TGTGCCAGTAGTATACAGGGGAGGTGGCCCAACACCGGGGAGCTGTTTTTT. Encoded protein: CASSIQGRWPNTGELFF.

In DNA form, the CDR3 reads TGTGCCAGCAGTTACGGGCTTTTGGATTCACCCCTCCACTTT. Encoded protein: CASSYGLLDSPLHF. The genes are TRBV6-5 and TRBJ1-6; D not certain. The CDR3 consists of 14 residues. CDR1 is MNHEY and CDR2 is SVGAGI in the germline V gene. Trimming cost V 2 bases and J 8 bases, with 10 bases left between them.

The chain joins TRBV20-1 to TRBJ1-5; D not resolved. CDR1 is DFQATT, CDR2 SNEGSKA, per germline (reference sequence). CDR3 size: 15 residues. Trimming cost V 3 bases and J 2 bases, with 14 bases left between them. CDR3 amino acids: CSASRPGNGNQPQHF. The CDR3 nucleotides read TGCAGTGCTAGTCGGCCAGGAAACGGCAATCAGCCCCAGCATTTT.

As DNA, the CDR3 is TGTGCCAGCAGTCATACAGGGGTGGCTGAGCAGTTCTTC. It yields the protein CASSHTGVAEQFF. The chain combines TRBV5-8 with TRBJ2-1; 7 positions agree with TRBD1. The CDR3 has 13 amino acids. Germline loops: CDR1 SGHTS, CDR2 YDEGEE. The V segment lost 5 bases and the J segment 9 bases; nucleotides outside the gene matches: 8. Based on the CDR3 plus reference TRBV5-8 and TRBJ2-1, the full variable domain is EAGVTQSPTHLIKTRGQQATLRCSPISGHTSVYWYQQALGLGLQFLLWYDEGEERNRGNFPPRFSGRQFPNYSSELNVNALELEDSALYLCASSHTGVAEQFFGPGTRLTVL.

This sequence joins TRBV19 and TRBJ1-5; 9 bases map to TRBD1. CDR1 is LNHDA and CDR2 is SQIVND in the germline V gene (reference sequence). V lost 4 bases and J lost 5; bases outside the gene matches: 9. This CDR3 spans 16 amino acids. In DNA form, the CDR3 reads TGTGCCAGTAGTAGTGGTGCGGGACAGGGCTATCAGCCCCAGCATTTT. It yields the protein CASSSGAGQGYQPQHF.

The V call is TRBV3-1 (or the pseudogene TRBV3-2), the J call TRBJ2-5; no definite D call. There are 15 residues in the CDR3. Trimming shortened V by 0 bases and J by 2 bases, and 10 bases separated the two germline ends. Germline lookup yields CDR1 LGHDT and CDR2 YNNKEL (reference sequence). CDR3 sequence reads: CASSQDLGYQETQYF. The CDR3 bases are TGTGCCAGCAGCCAAGATTTGGGTTATCAAGAGACCCAGTACTTC.

The rearrangement joins TRBV11-2 to TRBJ1-2; weak D call: TRBD1 (5 bases). The CDR3 is 13 residues long. The V end was cut by 2 bases, the J end by 8 bases, with 12 bases between. Germline V gene sequence: CDR1 SGHAT, CDR2 FQNNGV. CDR3 DNA sequence: TGTGCCAGCAGCTTACAGTATCAGGGAGGCTACACCTTC. The encoded protein is CASSLQYQGGYTF.